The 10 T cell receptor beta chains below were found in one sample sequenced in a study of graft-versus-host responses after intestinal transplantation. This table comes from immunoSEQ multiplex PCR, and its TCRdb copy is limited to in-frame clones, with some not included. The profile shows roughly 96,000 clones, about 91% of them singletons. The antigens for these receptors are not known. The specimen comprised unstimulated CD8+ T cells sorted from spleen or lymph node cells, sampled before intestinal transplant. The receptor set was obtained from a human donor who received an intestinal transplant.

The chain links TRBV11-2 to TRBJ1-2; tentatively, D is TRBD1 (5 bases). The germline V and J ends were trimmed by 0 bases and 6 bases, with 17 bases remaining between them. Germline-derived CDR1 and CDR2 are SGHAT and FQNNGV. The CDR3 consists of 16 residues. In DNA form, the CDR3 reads TGTGCCAGCAGCTTAGACACAGGAGTTTTAACCCATGGCTACACCTTC. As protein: CASSLDTGVLTHGYTF.

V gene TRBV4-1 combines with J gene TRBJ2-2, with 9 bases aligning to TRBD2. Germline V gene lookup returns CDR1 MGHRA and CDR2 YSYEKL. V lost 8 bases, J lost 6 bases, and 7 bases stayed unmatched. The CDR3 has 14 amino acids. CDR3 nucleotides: TGCGCCAGCTCAAAAGGACTAGCGCCCGGGGAGCTGTTTTTT. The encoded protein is CASSKGLAPGELFF.

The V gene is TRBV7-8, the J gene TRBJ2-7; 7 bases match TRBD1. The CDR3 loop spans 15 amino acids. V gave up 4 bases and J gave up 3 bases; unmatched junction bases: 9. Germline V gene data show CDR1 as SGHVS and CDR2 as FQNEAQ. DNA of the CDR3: TGTGCCAGCAGCTCCTTAAGGGACAGCTACTACGAGCAGTACTTC. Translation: CASSSLRDSYYEQYF. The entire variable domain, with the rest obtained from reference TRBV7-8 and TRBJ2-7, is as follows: GAGVSQSPRYKVAKRGQDVALRCDPISGHVSLFWYQQALGQGPEFLTYFQNEAQLDKSGLPSDRFFAERPEGSVSTLKIQRTQQEDSAVYLCASSSLRDSYYEQYFGPGTRLTVT.

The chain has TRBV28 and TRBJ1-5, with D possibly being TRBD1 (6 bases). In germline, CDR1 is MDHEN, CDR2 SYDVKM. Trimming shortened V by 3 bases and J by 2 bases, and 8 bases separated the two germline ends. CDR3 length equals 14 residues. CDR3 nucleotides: TGTGCCAGCAGTTTGGCAGGGGGCAATCAGCCCCAGCATTTT. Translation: CASSLAGGNQPQHF.

The CDR3 is CASSLSQGADSPLHF. Written as DNA, the CDR3 is TGTGCCAGCAGCTTATCCCAGGGGGCGGATTCACCCCTCCACTTT. The V call is TRBV7-8, the J call TRBJ1-6; TRBD1 matches 8 bases. J lost 8 bases, V lost 2 bases, and 5 bases had no gene match. CDR3 length: 15 residues. Germline CDR1 and CDR2: SGHVS and FQNEAQ.

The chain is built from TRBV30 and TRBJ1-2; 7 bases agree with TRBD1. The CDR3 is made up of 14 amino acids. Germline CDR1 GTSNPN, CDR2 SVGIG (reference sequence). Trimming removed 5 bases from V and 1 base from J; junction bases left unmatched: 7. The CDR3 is CAWGGTGDNYGYTF. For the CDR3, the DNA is TGTGCCTGGGGCGGCACAGGGGATAACTATGGCTACACCTTC.

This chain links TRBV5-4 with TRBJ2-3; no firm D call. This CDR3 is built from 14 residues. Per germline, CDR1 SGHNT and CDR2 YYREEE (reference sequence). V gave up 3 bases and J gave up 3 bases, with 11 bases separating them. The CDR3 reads CASSSLSWTDTQYF. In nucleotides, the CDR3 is TGTGCCAGCAGCTCCCTATCTTGGACAGATACGCAGTATTTT.

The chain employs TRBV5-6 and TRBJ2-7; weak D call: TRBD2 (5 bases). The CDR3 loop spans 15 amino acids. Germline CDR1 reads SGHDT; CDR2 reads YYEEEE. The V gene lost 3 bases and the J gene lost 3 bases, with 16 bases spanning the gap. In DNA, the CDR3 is TGTGCCAGCAGCTCGGGGAGCCCAGCAGGCTACGAGCAGTACTTC. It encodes CASSSGSPAGYEQYF. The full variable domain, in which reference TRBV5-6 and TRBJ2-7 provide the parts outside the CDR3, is DAGVTQSPTHLIKTRGQQVTLRCSPKSGHDTVSWYQQALGQGPQFIFQYYEEEERQRGNFPDRFSGHQFPNYSSELNVNALLLGDSALYLCASSSGSPAGYEQYFGPGTRLTVT.

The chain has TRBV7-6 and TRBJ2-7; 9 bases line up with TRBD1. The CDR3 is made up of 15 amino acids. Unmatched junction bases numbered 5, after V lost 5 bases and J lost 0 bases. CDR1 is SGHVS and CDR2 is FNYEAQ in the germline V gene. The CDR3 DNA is TGTGCCAGCAGCCCGGCACAGGGGGCCTCCTACGAGCAGTACTTC. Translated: CASSPAQGASYEQYF. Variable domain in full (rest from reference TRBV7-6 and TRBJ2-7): GAGVSQSPRYKVTKRGQDVALRCDPISGHVSLYWYRQALGQGPEFLTYFNYEAQQDKSGLPNDRFSAERPEGSISTLTIQRTEQRDSAMYRCASSPAQGASYEQYFGPGTRLTVT.

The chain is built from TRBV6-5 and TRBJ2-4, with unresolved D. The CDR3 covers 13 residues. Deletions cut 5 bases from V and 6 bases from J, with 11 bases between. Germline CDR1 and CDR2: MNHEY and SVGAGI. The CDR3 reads CASSEDTLNIQYF. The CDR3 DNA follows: TGTGCCAGCAGTGAAGACACCTTAAACATTCAGTACTTC.